Listed here are 17 T cell receptor beta chains from one sample, sequenced in a study of blood T cells in healthy people across ages. A sample-barcoded 5' primer and a J-beta primer mix were used in a second PCR of about 7 to 11 cycles. Via MiXCR, TCRdb re-called the 5' RACE reads, giving one row per CDR3 protein. The sample holds roughly 680,000 distinct CDR3 sequences, 49% seen once. Sample: blood. The receptors originated from a woman aged 55-70 years in good health.

The chain uses TRBV6-2 or TRBV6-3 and TRBJ2-7, with D uncertain. CDR1 is MNHEY, CDR2 SVGEGT, per germline. This CDR3 spans 15 amino acids. V lost 10 bases and J lost 0, with 19 bases in between. Here the CDR3 DNA reads TGTGCCACAGAGGACGGACCGCCGTACTCCTACGAGCAGTACTTC. Its protein product is CATEDGPPYSYEQYF.

This clonotype was observed a handful of times. This chain joins TRBV18 and TRBJ2-4, with D unclear. Trimming stripped 1 base from V and 1 base from J, with 8 bases between. This CDR3 is built from 15 residues. CDR1 and CDR2 from the germline V gene are KGHSH and LQKENI. The CDR3 nucleotides are TGTGCCAGCTCACCACAGGGTTCGGCCAAAAACATTCAGTACTTC. It specifies CASSPQGSAKNIQYF. The variable domain in full, with the rest retrieved from reference TRBV18 and TRBJ2-4, is NAGVMQNPRHLVRRRGQEARLRCSPMKGHSHVYWYRQLPEEGLKFMVYLQKENIIDESGMPKERFSAEFPKEGPSILRIQQVVRGDSAAYFCASSPQGSAKNIQYFGAGTRLSVL.

CDR3 DNA: TGTGCCAGCAGCGCATCAGGGAGCAATCAGCCCCAGCATTTT. Protein: CASSASGSNQPQHF. J is TRBJ1-5 and V is TRBV11-2; maybe TRBD1 (5 bases). This CDR3 spans 14 amino acids. Germline V gene sequence: CDR1 SGHAT, CDR2 FQNNGV. The V end was cut by 5 bases, the J end by 1 base, with 9 bases between.

V is TRBV20-1 and J is TRBJ2-1; TRBD2 matches 14 bases. CDR1 and CDR2 from the germline V gene are DFQATT and SNEGSKA (reference sequence). Trimming removed 5 bases from V and 4 bases from J; junction bases left unmatched: 13. The length of the CDR3 is 18 residues. CDR3 residues: CSALDGGLAGVRYNEQFF. In nucleotides, the CDR3 is TGCAGTGCTTTAGATGGGGGACTAGCGGGAGTGAGGTACAATGAGCAGTTCTTC.

This clonotype turned up a few times. The chain links TRBV20-1 to TRBJ2-1, with D possibly matching TRBD2 (6 bases). CDR1 and CDR2 from the germline V gene are DFQATT and SNEGSKA (reference sequence). The ends were cut back, 0 bases at V and 2 bases at J, with 17 bases in the middle. This CDR3 spans 17 amino acids. CDR3 sequence: CSAREEGRQGPYNEQFF. The DNA for the CDR3 is TGCAGTGCTAGAGAGGAGGGGCGTCAGGGCCCCTACAATGAGCAGTTCTTC.

This rearrangement joins TRBV5-1 to TRBJ2-5, with 12 bases aligning to TRBD2. The CDR3 runs 19 residues. V was clipped by 3 bases and J by 11 bases; unmatched bases: 23. CDR1 is SGHRS and CDR2 is YFSETQ in the germline V gene. The CDR3 reads CASSSTGTSGSLLRNEQYF. DNA of the CDR3: TGCGCCAGCAGCTCCACCGGGACTAGCGGGTCCCTGCTGCGGAATGAGCAGTACTTC.

The DNA of the CDR3 is TGTGCCAGCAGCGAACCAGGCGGGTACACAGATACGCAGTATTTT. It codes for CASSEPGGYTDTQYF. V usage is TRBV9 and J usage is TRBJ2-3, with a possible D match to TRBD2 (5 bases). This CDR3 contains 15 residues. V lost 3 bases to trimming and J lost 2 bases, with 13 bases between them. The germline V gene has CDR1 SGDLS and CDR2 YYNGEE. The entire variable domain, with the rest obtained from reference TRBV9 and TRBJ2-3, is as follows: DSGVTQTPKHLITATGQRVTLRCSPRSGDLSVYWYQQSLDQGLQFLIQYYNGEERAKGNILERFSAQQFPDLHSELNLSSLELGDSALYFCASSEPGGYTDTQYFGPGTRLTVL.

The chain joins TRBV7-2 to TRBJ1-1; D is unclear. Trimming removed 0 bases at V and 8 bases at J, with 10 bases between. CDR1 and CDR2 from the germline V gene are SGHTA and FQGNSA. The length of the CDR3 is 13 residues. The CDR3 is CASSLAPGIEAFF. CDR3 in DNA: TGTGCCAGCAGCTTAGCGCCGGGTATCGAAGCTTTCTTT.

V usage is TRBV7-2 and J usage is TRBJ2-5; D is ambiguous. Germline V gives CDR1 SGHTA, CDR2 FQGNSA. The CDR3 totals 14 residues. With 7 bases removed from V and 1 base from J, the gap between germline ends came to 13 bases. CDR3 sequence reads: CASNRPATQETQYF. The CDR3 nucleotides are TGTGCCAGCAATCGGCCAGCGACCCAAGAGACCCAGTACTTC. Variable domain in full (rest from reference TRBV7-2 and TRBJ2-5): GAGVSQSPSNKVTEKGKDVELRCDPISGHTALYWYRQSLGQGLEFLIYFQGNSAPDKSGLPSDRFSAERTGGSVSTLTIQRTQQEDSAVYLCASNRPATQETQYFGPGTRLLVL.

This clonotype appeared a single time. This could be a read error, since a much larger clone is one nucleotide away. This chain joins TRBV27 and TRBJ2-7; 7 bases line up with TRBD2. This CDR3 is built from 16 residues. Germline CDR1 MNHEY, CDR2 SMNVEV (reference sequence). The CDR3 DNA is TGTGTCAGCAGCCGACAATCTAGCGGAAGCTCCTACGAGCAGTACTTC. Its translation: CVSSRQSSGSSYEQYF.

The rearrangement uses TRBV29-1 and TRBJ1-2; D may be TRBD1 (6 bases). Trimming took 5 bases from V and 3 from J, leaving 13 bases between them. CDR1 is SQVTM, CDR2 ANQGSEA, per germline. The CDR3 runs 13 residues. The CDR3: CSVFGGQDYGYTF. The CDR3 DNA reads TGCAGCGTTTTCGGGGGGCAGGACTATGGCTACACCTTC.

This clonotype has more than one count but fewer than ten. The gene calls are TRBV27 and TRBJ2-7; a possible D gene is TRBD1 (5 bases). Germline V gene data show CDR1 as MNHEY and CDR2 as SMNVEV (reference sequence). V was clipped by 5 bases and J by 6 bases, with 14 bases between them. The CDR3 covers 13 residues. CDR3 protein: CASSVAGPSEQYF. The CDR3 DNA reads TGTGCCAGCAGTGTCGCAGGGCCCTCCGAGCAGTACTTC.

The genes are TRBV10-2 and TRBJ2-1, with D maybe TRBD1 (5 bases). The germline CDR1 and CDR2 sequences are WSHSY and SAAADI. The ends were cut back, 6 bases at V and 2 bases at J, with 11 bases in the middle. The CDR3 is made up of 14 amino acids. The CDR3 DNA is TGCGCCAGCAGCGAGCAGGGCGCCTACAATGAGCAGTTCTTC. Amino acid sequence: CASSEQGAYNEQFF.

The chain employs TRBV29-1 and TRBJ2-2; D gene unclear. CDR1 is SQVTM, CDR2 ANQGSEA, per germline. V was clipped by 6 bases and J by 3 bases, with 8 bases between them. CDR3 length: 12 residues. The CDR3 sequence is CSVQADTGELFF. In DNA, the CDR3 is TGCAGCGTGCAGGCGGACACCGGGGAGCTGTTTTTT.

CDR3 coding DNA: TGCAGTGCTAGGGCAGGGGCTAACTATGGCTACACCTTC. It translates to CSARAGANYGYTF. The genes are TRBV20-1 and TRBJ1-2; TRBD1 might be the D (6 bases). The CDR3 consists of 13 residues. Per the germline V gene, CDR1 is DFQATT and CDR2 is SNEGSKA (reference sequence). The V gene lost 3 bases and the J gene lost 0 bases, with 8 bases spanning the gap.

A few counts support this clonotype. The chain has TRBV27 and TRBJ2-7; D unclear. V lost 4 bases to trimming and J lost 2 bases, with 12 bases between them. In germline, CDR1 is MNHEY, CDR2 SMNVEV (reference sequence). The length of the CDR3 is 14 residues. The CDR3 bases are TGTGCCAGCAGTTCCCCTGCGAAAACCTACGAGCAGTACTTC. Translated: CASSSPAKTYEQYF.

V and J are TRBV7-2 and TRBJ2-7, with 12 bases that match TRBD2. Losses at the gene ends were 2 bases for V and 6 bases for J; bases not matched to a gene: 5. The length of the CDR3 is 15 residues. The V gene's germline CDR1 is SGHTA and CDR2 FQGNSA. CDR3 sequence reads: CASSLRTSGIGEQYF. The CDR3 region has the DNA TGTGCCAGCAGCTTAAGGACTAGCGGGATAGGCGAGCAGTACTTC.